This passage covers 32 T cell receptor beta chains from one sample sequenced in a study of CD4+ T cells in melanoma. Profiling relied on immunoSEQ multiplex PCR, and the TCRdb table lists in-frame clones only, not all of them. The sample lists about 140,000 clones; around 90% were seen once. Receptor source: a human donor with melanoma.

The gene calls are TRBV30 and TRBJ2-7, with D tentatively TRBD2 (5 bases). Trimming pared 0 bases from V and 0 bases from J, leaving 9 bases between. There are 14 residues in the CDR3. Looked up from germline, CDR1 is GTSNPN and CDR2 is SVGIG (reference sequence). The CDR3 region has the DNA TGTGCCTGGAGTGTAGGACTTAGCTCCTACGAGCAGTACTTC. Translated: CAWSVGLSSYEQYF.

V and J are TRBV7-6 and TRBJ2-7; either TRBD1 or TRBD2 may supply D (5 bases each). The CDR3 is made up of 14 amino acids. Germline-derived CDR1 and CDR2 are SGHVS and FNYEAQ. V lost 6 bases to trimming and J lost 1 base, with 13 bases between them. DNA for the CDR3: TGTGCCAGCAGACGGGACGGGCAATCCTACGAGCAGTACTTC. Translated, it gives CASRRDGQSYEQYF.

V usage is TRBV11-2 and J usage is TRBJ2-7, with 7 bases fitting TRBD1. Unmatched junction bases numbered 5, after V lost 0 bases and J lost 6 bases. The CDR3 spans 14 residues. The germline CDR1 and CDR2 sequences are SGHAT and FQNNGV. For the CDR3, the DNA is TGTGCCAGCAGCTTAGATGCAGGGGGAGTCGAGCAGTACTTC. It yields the protein CASSLDAGGVEQYF.

The chain uses TRBV14 and TRBJ2-3; D not certain. CDR1 SGHDN and CDR2 FVKESK come from the germline V gene. Trimming cost V 4 bases and J 5 bases, with 7 bases left between them. CDR3 length equals 12 residues. The DNA of the CDR3 is TGTGCCAGCAGCCCCCGCCGAGATACGCAGTATTTT. As protein: CASSPRRDTQYF.

The chain combines TRBV15 with TRBJ2-4, with D uncertain. Trimming took 0 bases from V and 1 from J, leaving 7 bases between them. The CDR3 is made up of 15 amino acids. From germline, CDR1 is LNHNV and CDR2 YYDKDF (reference sequence). DNA for the CDR3: TGTGCCACCAGCAGAGAGTATATGGCCAAAAACATTCAGTACTTC. Protein product: CATSREYMAKNIQYF.

J is TRBJ2-3 and V is TRBV11-2, with D maybe TRBD2 (6 bases). Germline V CDR1 and CDR2: SGHAT, FQNNGV. V was pared by 5 bases and J by 1 base, with 22 bases between. The CDR3 contains 18 residues. The CDR3 DNA reads TGTGCCAGCAGCCAAACCCCGGGACTCCCCCTAGGCACAGATACGCAGTATTTT. Residues: CASSQTPGLPLGTDTQYF.

The chain links TRBV5-1 to TRBJ1-1; a possible D gene is TRBD1 (6 bases). V gave up 2 bases and J gave up 0 bases, with 11 bases separating them. The length of the CDR3 is 15 residues. Germline V gives CDR1 SGHRS, CDR2 YFSETQ. The CDR3 spells CASSFQGQMNTEAFF. The CDR3 bases are TGCGCCAGCAGCTTCCAGGGACAAATGAACACTGAAGCTTTCTTT.

This clone was seen once. The gene calls are TRBV18 and TRBJ1-1; TRBD1 agrees at 7 bases. The CDR3 is 15 residues long. Germline V gene data show CDR1 as KGHSH and CDR2 as LQKENI. After removal of 0 bases from V and 4 bases from J, the junction contained 5 bases not matched to a gene. CDR3 nucleotide sequence: TGTGCCAGCTCACCACCCCAGGGGGGGGGCACTGAAGCTTTCTTT. Translation gives CASSPPQGGGTEAFF.

V gene TRBV2 combines with J gene TRBJ2-3; possibly TRBD1 or TRBD2 for D (5 bases each). Trimming stripped 2 bases from V and 1 base from J, with 13 bases between. The CDR3 covers 16 residues. CDR1 is SNHLY, CDR2 FYNNEI, per germline. The CDR3 reads CASSENWGSRTDTQYF. Written as DNA, the CDR3 is TGTGCCAGCAGTGAAAACTGGGGGTCTCGCACAGATACGCAGTATTTT.

The rearrangement uses TRBV5-1 and TRBJ2-7; a possible D gene is TRBD2 (6 bases). This CDR3 comprises 14 residues. Germline assignment: CDR1 SGHRS and CDR2 YFSETQ. The V and J ends lost 1 base and 1 base respectively, with 9 bases between them. This chain's CDR3 is CASSLSGGSYEQYF. The CDR3 DNA sequence: TGCGCCAGCAGCTTGTCCGGGGGATCCTACGAGCAGTACTTC.

The J gene is TRBJ1-1, the V gene TRBV6-4; the D gene is possibly TRBD1 (5 bases). The germline V gene encodes CDR1 MRHNA and CDR2 SNTAGT. The CDR3 totals 13 residues. V shed 5 bases and J shed 1 base, with 8 bases lying between them. The CDR3 spells CASSTTANTEAFF. The CDR3 bases are TGTGCCAGCAGTACGACAGCGAACACTGAAGCTTTCTTT.

V is TRBV11-2 and J is TRBJ1-3; weak D call: TRBD1 (5 bases). CDR3 size: 16 residues. From germline, CDR1 is SGHAT and CDR2 FQNNGV. V was clipped by 2 bases and J by 0 bases, with 11 bases between them. In DNA, the CDR3 is TGTGCCAGCAGCTTACAGGGACCCATCTCTGGAAACACCATATATTTT. Translation: CASSLQGPISGNTIYF.

V and J are TRBV6-1 and TRBJ1-4; perhaps TRBD1 as D (5 bases). The CDR3 spans 15 residues. Germline lookup yields CDR1 MNHNS and CDR2 SASEGT. Trimming left V 5 bases short and J 2 bases short, with 12 bases between. The chain's CDR3 is CASSITGGTNEKLFF. The DNA of the CDR3 is TGTGCCAGCAGTATCACAGGAGGGACTAATGAAAAACTGTTTTTT.

The rearrangement uses TRBV30 and TRBJ2-2; D is perhaps TRBD2 (5 bases). Germline CDR1 and CDR2: GTSNPN and SVGIG (reference sequence). V was trimmed by 4 bases and J by 6 bases, leaving 18 bases between them. This CDR3 spans 15 amino acids. DNA for the CDR3: TGTGCCTGGACCAGCTTGAGGACTCTGCCCGGGGAGCTGTTTTTT. This codes for CAWTSLRTLPGELFF.

This chain uses TRBV6-5 with TRBJ1-6; TRBD1 might be the D (5 bases). The CDR3 is made up of 15 amino acids. Trimming left V 0 bases short and J 5 bases short, with 8 bases between. Germline CDR1 reads MNHEY; CDR2 reads SVGAGI. In nucleotides, the CDR3 is TGTGCCAGCAGTTACTCCCAGGGTGATAATTCACCCCTCCACTTT. Encoded protein: CASSYSQGDNSPLHF.

The chain recombines TRBV19 with TRBJ2-5, with D unclear. CDR1 LNHDA and CDR2 SQIVND come from the germline V gene (reference sequence). V lost 0 bases and J lost 8, with 19 bases in between. The CDR3 extends over 16 amino acids. The CDR3 region is CASSIDDRFEKRTQYF. As DNA, the CDR3 is TGTGCCAGTAGTATAGATGACCGGTTCGAGAAGAGAACCCAGTACTTC.

This chain links TRBV30 with TRBJ1-4; D unclear. Germline assignment: CDR1 GTSNPN and CDR2 SVGIG (reference sequence). The germline V and J ends were trimmed by 5 bases and 7 bases, with 11 bases remaining between them. CDR3 length: 12 amino acids. CDR3 DNA: TGTGCCTGGGGGCGGACGATTGAAAAACTGTTTTTT. This encodes CAWGRTIEKLFF.

A word on this clone: Other DNA sequences in this specimen translate into the identical CDR3. CDR3 in amino acids: CASSPTVAYEQYF. DNA for the CDR3: TGTGCCAGCTCACCCACGGTGGCTTACGAGCAGTACTTC. The rearrangement uses TRBV18 and TRBJ2-7; no clear D gene. Trimming left V 3 bases short and J 4 bases short, with 10 bases between. The CDR3 length is 13 residues. CDR1 is KGHSH, CDR2 LQKENI, per germline.

The chain has TRBV4-1 and TRBJ2-5; possible D gene TRBD1, 5 bases. The ends were cut back, 3 bases at V and 4 bases at J, with 12 bases in the middle. The germline CDR1 and CDR2 sequences are MGHRA and YSYEKL. This CDR3 is 14 amino acids long. CDR3 sequence reads: CASSQRPGLETQYF. DNA for the CDR3: TGCGCCAGCAGCCAGAGACCAGGGTTAGAGACCCAGTACTTC.

This clone has just a few counts. V and J are TRBV2 and TRBJ2-7, with 7 bases aligning to TRBD2. In germline, CDR1 is SNHLY, CDR2 FYNNEI. The V gene end was trimmed by 6 bases and the J gene end by 12 bases; junction bases not matched to a gene: 11. The CDR3 extends over 12 amino acids. This CDR3 reads CASRGGLTGGYF. The CDR3 DNA follows: TGTGCCAGCAGGGGCGGTCTGACGGGAGGGTACTTC.

In DNA form, the CDR3 reads TGTGCCAGTAGTAGACACATTCGGAACACTGAAGCTTTCTTT. Its protein is CASSRHIRNTEAFF. The chain employs TRBV19 and TRBJ1-1; D gene unclear. Trimming cost V 4 bases and J 1 base, with 10 bases left between them. The V gene's germline CDR1 is LNHDA and CDR2 SQIVND (reference sequence). The CDR3 loop spans 14 amino acids.

V and J are TRBV5-8 and TRBJ2-1, with 8 bases aligning to TRBD1. The CDR3 runs 13 residues. V gave up 7 bases and J gave up 8 bases; unmatched junction bases: 8. CDR1 and CDR2 from the germline V gene are SGHTS and YDEGEE. CDR3 residues: CASVPRGLYEQFF. The CDR3, as DNA: TGTGCCAGCGTACCCAGGGGGCTCTATGAGCAGTTCTTC.

V and J are TRBV10-3 and TRBJ1-2; D unclear. This CDR3 spans 14 amino acids. With 3 bases removed from V and 8 bases from J, the gap between germline ends came to 16 bases. CDR1 and CDR2 (germline): ENHRY, SYGVKD. The CDR3 DNA is TGTGCCATCAGTGATAAGGGCCCTACCTGGGGCTACACCTTC. It is translated as CAISDKGPTWGYTF.

This chain joins TRBV20-1 and TRBJ2-7; no clear D gene. V lost 3 bases to trimming and J lost 3 bases, with 6 bases between them. There are 11 residues in the CDR3. Germline assignment: CDR1 DFQATT and CDR2 SNEGSKA (reference sequence). DNA of the CDR3: TGCAGTGCTAGGGACCACTACGAGCAGTACTTC. Its protein is CSARDHYEQYF.

The chain carries TRBV14 and TRBJ1-1; no firm D call. Trimming took off 1 base at V and 2 bases at J, with 11 bases between the two ends. CDR1 is SGHDN and CDR2 is FVKESK in the germline V gene. This CDR3 contains 15 residues. CDR3: CASSQATVGNTEAFF. The CDR3 DNA follows: TGTGCCAGCAGCCAAGCCACAGTGGGCAACACTGAAGCTTTCTTT.

This clone was seen just once. This sequence joins TRBV2 and TRBJ1-2; D possibly corresponds to TRBD1 (6 bases). The V and J ends lost 5 bases and 7 bases respectively, with 17 bases between them. CDR3 length: 14 residues. Germline V gene lookup returns CDR1 SNHLY and CDR2 FYNNEI. The CDR3 sequence is CASSRGDTNIGYTF. CDR3 in DNA: TGTGCCAGCAGTCGTGGGGACACCAATATTGGCTACACCTTC.

This clone is a singleton in its sample. V usage is TRBV29-1 and J usage is TRBJ2-1; perhaps TRBD2 as D (5 bases). The CDR3 runs to 14 residues. V shed 3 bases and J shed 6 bases, with 15 bases lying between them. The V gene's germline CDR1 is SQVTM and CDR2 ANQGSEA. The CDR3 sequence is CSVDPTLARNEQFF. DNA of the CDR3: TGCAGCGTTGATCCGACGTTAGCGCGCAATGAGCAGTTCTTC.

The chain employs TRBV6-1 and TRBJ1-3; weak D call: TRBD1 (6 bases). V was clipped by 7 bases and J by 1 base, with 17 bases between them. This CDR3 spans 16 amino acids. Germline V gives CDR1 MNHNS, CDR2 SASEGT. CDR3 sequence reads: CASIDVGGPSGNTIYF. The DNA for the CDR3 is TGTGCCAGCATTGACGTGGGGGGCCCGTCTGGAAACACCATATATTTT.

The chain links TRBV4-1 to TRBJ1-6; D is unclear. CDR1 and CDR2 (germline): MGHRA, YSYEKL. CDR3 length: 17 amino acids. The germline V and J ends were trimmed by 5 bases and 5 bases, with 19 bases remaining between them. This chain's CDR3 is CASSSPQGRWDNSPLHF. In DNA, the CDR3 is TGCGCCAGCAGCTCACCGCAAGGACGATGGGATAATTCACCCCTCCACTTT.

The chain has TRBV7-9 and TRBJ1-2; D not resolved. CDR1 is SEHNR, CDR2 FQNEAQ, per germline (reference sequence). The germline V and J ends were trimmed by 3 bases and 0 bases, with 5 bases remaining between them. The CDR3 has 13 residues. The CDR3 DNA sequence: TGTGCCAGCAGCTTTAGGACTAACTATGGCTACACCTTC. It specifies CASSFRTNYGYTF.

The rearrangement uses TRBV6-1 and TRBJ2-7, with 10 bases identical to TRBD1. The CDR3 length is 13 residues. CDR1 is MNHNS and CDR2 is SASEGT in the germline V gene. V trimming: 6 bases; J trimming: 4 bases; junction bases outside the gene matches: 3. The CDR3 DNA is TGTGCCAGCAGCTGGGACAGGGGATACGAGCAGTACTTC. This codes for CASSWDRGYEQYF.

The CDR3 DNA sequence: TGTGCCAGCAGACGGACAGATTCACCCCTCCACTTT. Its translation: CASRRTDSPLHF. The chain carries TRBV6-5 and TRBJ1-6; D is perhaps TRBD1 (6 bases). Trimming cost V 6 bases and J 8 bases, with 8 bases left between them. The CDR3 contains 12 residues. Germline V gene data show CDR1 as MNHEY and CDR2 as SVGAGI.